This record looks at one T cell receptor beta chain sequence and its context. This sample stems from a study of identical twins. MiXCR, applied by TCRdb to the 5' RACE reads, yields one record per CDR3 protein. The sample records about 150,000 distinct CDR3 sequences, around 3.5% being singletons. V gave up 5 bases and J gave up 5 bases; unmatched junction bases: 2. The CDR3 totals 14 residues. CDR1 and CDR2 from the germline V gene are DFQATT and SNEGSKA (reference sequence). This TCR derives from a man younger than 35 in good health. The specimen sequenced was memory T cells sorted from blood. The chain joins TRBV20-1 to TRBJ2-5; 16 nucleotides align to TRBD2. This CDR3 reads CSARGLAGGETQYF. The CDR3 DNA reads TGCAGTGCTCGGGGACTAGCGGGAGGGGAGACCCAGTACTTC.